This T cell receptor beta chain was retrieved from a study of blood T cell repertoires in COVID-19. Looking at the study overall: The United States, Italy and Spain supplied acute and convalescent COVID-19 samples. The cDNA or gDNA used as material had been derived from T cells, B-cell-depleted T cells, or PBMCs.

As handled by the study authors: Amplifying reference gene primers gave estimates of nucleated cell counts. Clones were read by immunoSEQ multiplex PCR, and TCRdb kept only the in-frame ones, dropping some. That table furnishes V, J and clone size, whereas the DNA furnished D and trimming. The sample carries some 200,000 clones, around three quarters recorded once. This clone has a single count. The CDR3 is 17 residues long. V shed 3 bases, J shed 0 bases, and the junction held 10 bases outside the gene matches. Looked up from germline, CDR1 is DFQATT and CDR2 is SNEGSKA (reference sequence). This TCR was sampled from a woman between 70 and 85 years old with acute or convalescent COVID-19. The sequencing input was peripheral blood. The V call is TRBV20-1, the J call TRBJ1-4; 7 bases fit TRBD1. Here the CDR3 reads CSASFAGGFATNEKLFF. DNA of the CDR3: TGCAGTGCTAGTTTCGCAGGGGGGTTTGCAACTAATGAAAAACTGTTTTTT.